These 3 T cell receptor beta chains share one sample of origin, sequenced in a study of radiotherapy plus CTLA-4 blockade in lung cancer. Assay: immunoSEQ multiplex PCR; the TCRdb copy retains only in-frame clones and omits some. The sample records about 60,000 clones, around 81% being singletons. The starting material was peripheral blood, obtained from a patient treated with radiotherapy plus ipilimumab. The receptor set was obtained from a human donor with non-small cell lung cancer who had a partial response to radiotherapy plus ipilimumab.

The CDR3 sequence is CASSAGQGSLSTDTQYF. As DNA, the CDR3 is TGCGCCAGCAGTGCAGGACAGGGGAGCCTTAGCACAGATACGCAGTATTTT. The genes are TRBV10-1 and TRBJ2-3; the match to TRBD1 covers 9 bases. Germline CDR1 reads WNHNN; CDR2 reads SYGVQD (reference sequence). This CDR3 contains 17 residues. Losses at the gene ends were 4 bases for V and 0 bases for J; bases not matched to a gene: 8.

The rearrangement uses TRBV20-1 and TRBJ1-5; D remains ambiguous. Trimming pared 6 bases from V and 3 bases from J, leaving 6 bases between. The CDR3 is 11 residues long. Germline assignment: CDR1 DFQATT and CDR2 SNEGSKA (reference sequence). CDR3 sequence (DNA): TGCAGTGCCACAGTCAATCAGCCCCAGCATTTT. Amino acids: CSATVNQPQHF.

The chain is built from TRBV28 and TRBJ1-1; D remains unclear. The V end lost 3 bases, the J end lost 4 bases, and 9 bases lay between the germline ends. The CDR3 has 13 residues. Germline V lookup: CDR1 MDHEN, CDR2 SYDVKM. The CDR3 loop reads CASSFRDPTEAFF. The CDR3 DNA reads TGTGCCAGCAGTTTTCGGGATCCCACTGAAGCTTTCTTT. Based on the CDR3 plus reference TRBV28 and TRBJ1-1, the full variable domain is DVKVTQSSRYLVKRTGEKVFLECVQDMDHENMFWYRQDPGLGLRLIYFSYDVKMKEKGDIPEGYSVSREKKERFSLILESASTNQTSMYLCASSFRDPTEAFFGQGTRLTVV.